The sequence of this T cell receptor (beta chain) was determined in a study of blood T cells in healthy people across ages. Peripheral blood was drawn, ten milliliters per donor. Looked up from germline, CDR1 is DFQATT and CDR2 is SNEGSKA (reference sequence). Trimming at V came to 1 base and at J to 0 bases, leaving 3 bases not matched to a gene. The length of the CDR3 is 15 residues. This clonotype was seen repeatedly, ten times or more. The antigen remains unidentified. Study outcomes and limitations: Donors of long life had a larger count of naive CD4+ cells and greater diversity than aged donors. A strong correlation between TCR beta diversity and naive T cell percentage was seen.

For the second PCR, which ran for 7 to 11 cycles, a sample-barcoded 5' primer and a J-beta primer mix were used. TCRdb re-analysed the 5' RACE reads in MiXCR, keeping a single row per CDR3 protein. The profile shows under 950,000 distinct CDR3 sequences, 20% to 25% of them singletons. V usage is TRBV20-1 and J usage is TRBJ2-3; 8 nucleotides match TRBD2. This TCR was sampled from an older man in good health. What was sequenced was blood. The CDR3 nucleotides read TGCAGTGCTAGAGCGGGGGGGCTCAGCACAGATACGCAGTATTTT. Translating it yields CSARAGGLSTDTQYF.